The rows below give T cell receptor beta chains drawn from one sample of a study of OX40 agonist ivuxolimab in advanced cancers. The repertoire was sequenced with immunoSEQ multiplex PCR; TCRdb's copy has only in-frame clones and lacks some. The sample consists of tens of thousands of clones, roughly 85% of them appearing once. Material: CD4+ or CD8+ T cells sorted from blood, obtained in a trial of the OX40 agonist ivuxolimab. These TCRs come from an adult with an advanced solid tumor such as melanoma, head and neck, liver or kidney cancer. The CDR3 runs from the conserved cysteine through the conserved F or W. A D gene is named only where the DNA matches it firmly. Size is stated for part of the rows, as once, few or many counts, or as a class when the clone is expanded.

J gene,clone size,D gene,CDR3 length,V gene,CDR3 protein,CDR3 DNA
TRBJ2-3,.,TRBD2,17,TRBV4-1,CASSQDIGGLAPLGPRF,TGCGCCAGCAGCCAAGATATCGGGGGACTAGCGCCTCTAGGGCCGCGTTTT
TRBJ1-1,.,.,16,TRBV14,CASSPLAGAMNTEAFF,TGTGCCAGCAGCCCTTTAGCTGGAGCCATGAACACTGAAGCTTTCTTT
TRBJ2-3,once,TRBD2,16,TRBV6-6,CASSPRTSGGMDTQYF,TGTGCCAGCAGTCCGCGGACTAGCGGGGGGATGGATACGCAGTATTTT
TRBJ1-1,.,.,15,TRBV7-2,CASSLGGGSNTEAFF,TGTGCCAGCAGCTTAGGGGGAGGGTCGAACACTGAAGCTTTCTTT
TRBJ2-3,.,.,15,TRBV12-5,CASGSLTGLTDTQYF,TGTGCTAGTGGTTCCTTGACGGGATTAACAGATACGCAGTATTTT
TRBJ2-7,.,.,13,TRBV6-5,CASRRPGLYEQYF,TGTGCCAGCAGACGCCCCGGGCTTTACGAGCAGTACTTC
TRBJ2-3,few,TRBD2,17,TRBV19,CASSITSGRLSTDTQYF,TGTGCCAGTAGTATTACTAGCGGGAGGCTCAGCACAGATACGCAGTATTTT
TRBJ2-2,.,.,16,TRBV5-1,CASSLGAGVGTGELFF,TGCGCCAGCAGCTTGGGGGCAGGGGTCGGCACCGGGGAGCTGTTTTTT
TRBJ1-3,.,.,15,TRBV2,CASSRGLISGNTIYF,TGTGCCAGCAGCCGAGGACTGATCTCTGGAAACACCATATATTTT
TRBJ2-3,once,.,13,TRBV7-7,CASSPTGADTQYF,TGTGCCAGCAGCCCGACCGGGGCGGATACGCAGTATTTT
TRBJ2-3,.,.,12,TRBV29-1,CSSRQIADTQYF,TGCAGCTCCCGGCAAATCGCAGATACGCAGTATTTT
TRBJ2-3,.,TRBD2,15,TRBV6-6,CASSYGGGGTDTQYF,TGTGCCAGCAGTTACGGCGGGGGGGGCACAGATACGCAGTATTTT
TRBJ2-3,.,TRBD1,15,TRBV7-9,CASSARQGPRDTQYF,TGTGCCAGCAGCGCTAGACAGGGGCCGAGGGATACGCAGTATTTT
TRBJ2-1,.,TRBD2,15,TRBV4-1,CASSQDVDGLAEQFF,TGCGCCAGCAGCCAAGATGTAGATGGACTAGCGGAGCAGTTCTTC
TRBJ2-1,once,.,18,TRBV7-9,CASSLGVTVALSNNEQFF,TGTGCCAGCAGCTTAGGGGTTACAGTTGCCCTCTCGAACAATGAGCAGTTCTTC
TRBJ2-1,.,.,15,TRBV5-4,CASSLGGASYNEQFF,TGTGCCAGCAGCTTGGGGGGGGCCTCCTACAATGAGCAGTTCTTC
TRBJ2-1,.,TRBD2,19,TRBV10-3,CAISDPGSGGARPYNEQFF,TGTGCCATCAGTGACCCGGGTAGCGGGGGGGCGAGGCCCTACAATGAGCAGTTCTTC
TRBJ2-5,.,.,14,TRBV21-1,CASSNEGGKETQYF,TGTGCCAGCAGCAACGAGGGAGGAAAGGAGACCCAGTACTTC
TRBJ2-3,.,.,16,TRBV4-1,CASSRVRLTNTDTQYF,TGCGCCAGCAGCCGTGTTAGACTGACAAACACAGATACGCAGTATTTT
TRBJ2-6,few,.,18,TRBV5-1,CASSLGGGASSGANVLTF,TGCGCCAGCAGCTTGGGTGGGGGAGCGAGCTCTGGGGCCAACGTCCTGACTTTC
TRBJ1-1,.,.,14,TRBV9,CASSVGGARTEAFF,TGTGCCAGCAGCGTAGGTGGGGCGCGGACTGAAGCTTTCTTT
TRBJ2-3,once,.,12,TRBV5-1,CASTLGTDTQYF,TGCGCCAGCACCCTGGGTACGGATACGCAGTATTTT
TRBJ1-2,.,.,13,TRBV6-5,CASSYIAGNGYTF,TGTGCCAGCAGTTATATTGCGGGTAATGGCTACACCTTC
TRBJ1-6,.,.,15,TRBV9,CASSVGWSYNSPLHF,TGTGCCAGCAGCGTTGGTTGGTCCTATAATTCACCCCTCCACTTT
TRBJ1-1,.,TRBD1,16,TRBV5-4,CASSLRTGSMNTEAFF,TGTGCCAGCAGCCTACGGACAGGGTCTATGAACACTGAAGCTTTCTTT
TRBJ2-3,.,TRBD2,15,TRBV19,CASSQRLADTDTQYF,TGTGCCAGTAGTCAACGGCTAGCGGACACAGATACGCAGTATTTT
TRBJ2-1,.,TRBD2,13,TRBV14,CASSQDGGGEQFF,TGTGCCAGCAGCCAAGACGGGGGGGGTGAGCAGTTCTTC
TRBJ1-6,few,.,12,TRBV7-9,CASSKENSPLHF,TGTGCCAGCAGCAAGGAGAATTCACCCCTCCACTTT
TRBJ1-4,.,.,14,TRBV18,CASSPGATNEKLFF,TGTGCCAGCTCACCGGGTGCAACTAATGAAAAACTGTTTTTT
TRBJ1-2,once,.,13,TRBV5-1,CASSSGLVIGYTF,TGCGCCAGCAGCTCCGGACTAGTAATTGGCTACACCTTC
TRBJ1-4,.,TRBD1,13,TRBV7-2,CASSLFPGGQLFF,TGTGCCAGCAGCTTATTTCCAGGGGGTCAACTGTTTTTT
TRBJ2-5,.,.,15,TRBV6-5,CASSYSWGQQETQYF,TGTGCCAGCAGTTACTCCTGGGGACAACAAGAGACCCAGTACTTC
TRBJ2-3,once,.,11,TRBV20-1,CSAVKVDTQYF,TGCAGTGCTGTCAAGGTAGATACGCAGTATTTT
TRBJ1-2,.,TRBD1,14,TRBV9,CASSPGQGEFGYTF,TGTGCCAGCAGCCCTGGACAGGGTGAATTTGGCTACACCTTC
TRBJ1-3,once,.,12,TRBV30,CAWRGDRNTIYF,TGTGCCTGGAGGGGGGACCGAAACACCATATATTTT
TRBJ2-2,.,.,14,TRBV6-4,CASSLDSNTGELFF,TGTGCCAGCAGTCTGGACAGTAACACCGGGGAGCTGTTTTTT
TRBJ1-1,once,.,13,TRBV15,CATSSQRGTEAFF,TGTGCCACCAGCAGCCAAAGGGGGACTGAAGCTTTCTTT
TRBJ2-7,.,TRBD2,18,TRBV15,CATSSKITRGGVPYEQYF,TGTGCCACCAGCAGCAAGATCACCCGCGGGGGGGTACCCTACGAGCAGTACTTC
TRBJ2-7,.,TRBD2,14,TRBV7-9,CASSLGGARIEQYF,TGTGCCAGCAGCCTCGGGGGGGCGCGTATCGAGCAGTACTTC
TRBJ2-7,.,.,14,TRBV5-4,CASSSEQISYEQYF,TGTGCCAGCAGCTCGGAGCAAATTTCCTACGAGCAGTACTTC
TRBJ2-6,few,.,14,TRBV19,CASRLLSGANVLTF,TGTGCCAGTAGGCTTCTTTCTGGGGCCAACGTCCTGACTTTC
TRBJ2-3,.,.,11,TRBV2,CASSVGDTQYF,TGTGCCAGCAGTGTAGGGGATACGCAGTATTTT
TRBJ1-6,once,.,15,TRBV29-1,CSSLGGAKNNSPLHF,TGCAGCTCCCTGGGGGGGGCGAAAAATAATTCACCCCTCCACTTT
TRBJ2-1,.,TRBD1,15,TRBV5-1,CASSPDRGSYNEQFF,TGCGCCAGCAGCCCGGACAGGGGCTCCTACAATGAGCAGTTCTTC
TRBJ2-4,.,.,13,TRBV28,CASSFGVGDIQYF,TGTGCCAGCAGTTTTGGGGTGGGGGACATTCAGTACTTC
TRBJ2-3,.,.,14,TRBV11-3,CASSFGQPTDTQYF,TGTGCCAGCAGCTTCGGGCAGCCCACAGATACGCAGTATTTT
TRBJ1-2,.,.,13,TRBV30,CAWSVGRDYGYTF,TGTGCCTGGAGTGTAGGCCGAGACTATGGCTACACCTTC
TRBJ2-2,.,TRBD1,14,TRBV5-1,CASSIDRAGGELFF,TGCGCCAGCAGCATCGACAGGGCCGGCGGGGAGCTGTTTTTT